The sequence of this TCR beta chain was determined in a study of regulatory T cells in long-lasting Graves disease. The time point is: persistent/refractory GD, antithyroid drugs over 5 years with positive TRAb. The TCR library was made from RNA extracted from PBMCs. Only a few counts were recorded for this clonotype. Its antigen is not known. Regarding the study as a whole: Possibly, accuracy suffered from the small sample size.

The TCR beta library used iRepertoire HTBI primers with Arm-PCR amplification of CDR3. TCRdb reprocessed the multiplex PCR reads with MiXCR, giving one entry per CDR3 protein. Altogether about 470,000 distinct CDR3 sequences are present, about 22% being singletons, with the ten largest covering roughly 7%. This TCR came from a female donor with Graves disease. Source: peripheral blood mononuclear cells (PBMCs), taken when the disease was refractory, from a patient treated with antithyroid drugs.

CDR3 protein: CASSKLGGQEVTEAFF. DNA of the CDR3: TGTGCCAGCTCAAAACTCGGGGGGCAGGAGGTCACTGAAGCTTTCTTT. This chain connects TRBV6-1 to TRBJ1-1, with a possible D match to TRBD1 (6 bases). The CDR3 totals 16 residues. Deletions cut 8 bases from V and 4 bases from J, with 23 bases between. Germline V gives CDR1 MNHNS, CDR2 SASEGT.